This T cell receptor (beta chain) was recorded in a study of cytomegalovirus exposure and HLA in healthy donors. This clone was detected ten times or more. Antigen specificity is unknown. With 60 Vbeta and 13 Jbeta primers, the PCR was carried out. This table comes from immunoSEQ multiplex PCR, and its TCRdb copy is limited to in-frame clones, with some not included. This sample has just under 150,000 clones, with around 86% found just once. The germline CDR1 and CDR2 sequences are SEHNR and FQNEAQ (reference sequence). There are 14 residues in the CDR3. Trimming shortened V by 5 bases and J by 10 bases, and 17 bases separated the two germline ends. Study-level points and caveats: The authors enumerated 150 to 200 TCR beta chains as linked to cytomegalovirus.

The rearrangement links TRBV7-9 to TRBJ1-4, with D tentatively TRBD1 (6 bases). The source material was PBMCs. The clonotype originates from a woman aged 25 to 39 in good health and CMV-seronegative. CDR3 DNA sequence: TGTGCCAGCAGCCCGGGACATAGAAGAGGAAAACTGTTTTTT. Amino acids: CASSPGHRRGKLFF.